These T cell receptor beta chains were read from a single sample in a study of technical replicates of blood from a few donors. Method: immunoSEQ multiplex PCR; TCRdb's copy keeps in-frame clones and lacks some. Counted here are approximately 74,000 clones, over 75% occurring once; the ten biggest clones make up roughly 4.5%. Material: PBMCs. All receptors derive from a human donor in good health. Some clones in this sample may be carry-over from other donors' samples. Both conserved end residues are part of each CDR3. Fields, in order: V gene, J gene, D gene, clone size, CDR3 DNA, CDR3 protein. The D gene is left open where the match is weak. Where a row states a size, it is once, few, many or the class of an expanded clone; other rows omit it.

>TRBV4-2|TRBJ1-5|-|-
TGTGCCAGCAGCCAAGGGCGGCCGGGGGACCTTAGCAATCAGCCCCAGCATTTT
CASSQGRPGDLSNQPQHF
>TRBV19|TRBJ2-7|TRBD2|-
TGTGCCAGTAGTATTTACCAGCGGGAGATCTACGAGCAGTACTTC
CASSIYQREIYEQYF
>TRBV7-7|TRBJ2-3|-|-
TGTGCCAGCAGCTCAACCCCGGGGGATACGCAGTATTTT
CASSSTPGDTQYF
>TRBV5-6|TRBJ1-2|-|large
TGTGCCAGCAGCTTGTCGGGTCGGGGCAGGGGAGTATCTGGCTACACCTTC
CASSLSGRGRGVSGYTF
>TRBV19|TRBJ1-2|TRBD1|-
TGTGCCAGTAGTAATGGACAGGGGGCGTCTGGCTACACCTTC
CASSNGQGASGYTF
>TRBV7-2|TRBJ2-2|-|-
TGTGCCAGCAGCTTGGAAGAGAGGACCGGGGAGCTGTTTTTT
CASSLEERTGELFF
>TRBV7-8|TRBJ1-4|TRBD1|once
TGTGCCAGCAGCGGGGACAGTAATAATGAAAAACTGTTTTTT
CASSGDSNNEKLFF
>TRBV28|TRBJ1-6|-|-
TGTGCCAGCACCTCCCCCTATAATTCACCCCTCCACTTT
CASTSPYNSPLHF
>TRBV29-1|TRBJ1-2|-|-
TGCAGCGTTGAACCGACAGGCGGGAACTATGGCTACACCTTC
CSVEPTGGNYGYTF
>TRBV19|TRBJ2-1|-|-
TGTGCCAGTACCTCCGGGACACGACCCAATGAGCAGTTCTTC
CASTSGTRPNEQFF
>TRBV7-3|TRBJ2-6|-|-
TGTGCCAGCAGCTTGACTAGTTCCCCTTCTGGGGCCAACGTCCTGACTTTC
CASSLTSSPSGANVLTF
>TRBV6-6|TRBJ1-3|-|-
TGTGCCAGCAGTTACTCGACGACAGCCTCTGGAAACACCATATATTTT
CASSYSTTASGNTIYF
>TRBV6-1|TRBJ2-2|TRBD2|few
TGTGCCAGCAGTGGGGGGGTGTGGCTAGCGGAGAACACCGGGGAGCTGTTTTTT
CASSGGVWLAENTGELFF
>TRBV5-1|TRBJ2-3|TRBD2|-
TGCGCCAGCAGCCCAGGACTAGCGGGACCGGGCAGCACAGATACGCAGTATTTT
CASSPGLAGPGSTDTQYF
>TRBV7-6|TRBJ2-7|-|-
TGTGCCAGCAGCCCGGGACTCTACGAGCAGTACTTC
CASSPGLYEQYF
>TRBV4-3|TRBJ1-1|TRBD1|-
TGCGCCAGCAGCCTGGACAGGGGGTCGGGGGACACTGAAGCTTTCTTT
CASSLDRGSGDTEAFF
>TRBV7-9|TRBJ2-1|-|-
TGTGCCAGCAGCTTAGCGGGAGGACTCGGCAATGAGCAGTTCTTC
CASSLAGGLGNEQFF
>TRBV2|TRBJ1-5|-|-
TGTGCCAGCAACCAGGCGCAGGGCCATCAGCCCCAGCATTTT
CASNQAQGHQPQHF
>TRBV5-4|TRBJ2-1|TRBD2|-
TGTGCCAGCAGCCCAAGCGGGGGGCCGGGCAATGAGCAGTTCTTC
CASSPSGGPGNEQFF
>TRBV5-4|TRBJ2-1|-|-
TGTGCCAGCAGTCGGGATAACAATGAGCAGTTCTTC
CASSRDNNEQFF
>TRBV6-5|TRBJ1-2|TRBD1|once
TGTGCCAGCAGTTACCGCGGGGACAGGGTCTATGGCTACACCTTC
CASSYRGDRVYGYTF
>TRBV5-6|TRBJ1-6|TRBD1|once
TGTGCCAGCAGCTTGAGGGACAGGTTTAATTCACCCCTCCACTTT
CASSLRDRFNSPLHF
>TRBV11-2|TRBJ1-1|TRBD1|-
TGTGCCAGCAGCTTCGGGGACAGAAGGAACACTGAAGCTTTCTTT
CASSFGDRRNTEAFF
>TRBV2|TRBJ2-7|-|-
TGTGCCAGCACCCCGGCGCAGGGCCCGGCCTACGAGCAGTACTTC
CASTPAQGPAYEQYF
>TRBV11-2|TRBJ2-1|-|-
TGTGCCAGCAGCCCCCCGACGGGATACAATGAGCAGTTCTTC
CASSPPTGYNEQFF
>TRBV9|TRBJ2-2|TRBD2|-
TGTGCCAGCAGCCCTAGAGCGGGAGTTGGGAACACCGGGGAGCTGTTTTTT
CASSPRAGVGNTGELFF
>TRBV5-1|TRBJ2-7|-|-
TGCGCCAGCAGCCCGGCCCCGGACTCAAGGGCGAGGTCGGTCTTC
CASSPAPDSRARSVF
>TRBV27|TRBJ2-7|-|-
TGTGCCAGCAGTTTAGATCTAGTGATGAGCTCCTACGAGCAGTACTTC
CASSLDLVMSSYEQYF
>TRBV4-2|TRBJ1-5|-|-
TGTGCCAGCAGCGAGTCCCCCCATGGCAATCAGCCCCAGCATTTT
CASSESPHGNQPQHF
>TRBV12-5|TRBJ2-6|-|once
TGTGCTAGTGGTGATACACGTGCAGGACAAAGTCGGGCCAACGTCCTGACTTTC
CASGDTRAGQSRANVLTF
>TRBV5-1|TRBJ1-2|-|-
TGCGCCAGCAGCTTCTTGGGGCTCGGCTACACCTTC
CASSFLGLGYTF
>TRBV27|TRBJ1-3|-|-
TGTGCCAGCAGTAAGATAGGGGCCTACGCTGGAAACACCATATATTTT
CASSKIGAYAGNTIYF
>TRBV5-4|TRBJ2-7|-|-
TGTGCCAGCAGCCTAAATACCTACGAGCAGTACTTC
CASSLNTYEQYF
>TRBV7-9|TRBJ1-1|TRBD1|-
TGTGCCAGCATACACAGGGGGCTTTGGTACACTGAAGCTTTCTTT
CASIHRGLWYTEAFF
>TRBV9|TRBJ2-7|TRBD2|-
TGTGCCAGCGCGCCGGGGGGGGTCTACGAGCAGTACTTC
CASAPGGVYEQYF
>TRBV13|TRBJ2-1|-|-
TGTGCCAGCAGCTTAGTCTGGGGCACGTTTTATGAGCAGTTCTTC
CASSLVWGTFYEQFF